This T cell receptor (beta chain) stems from a study of regulatory T cells in long-lasting Graves disease. Study-wide results and limits: Gene preferences differed: TRBV28, TRBJ1-2, TRBJ2-5 in persistent cases.

This clonotype has at least ten counts. The antigen is undetermined. Arm-PCR with iRepertoire HTBI primers amplified the CDR3 regions for these TCR beta libraries. TCRdb analysed the multiplex PCR reads with MiXCR anew, one entry per CDR3 protein. Of 200,000 to 250,000 distinct CDR3 sequences listed, around 17% are singletons. Time point noted: newly diagnosed GD, antithyroid drugs for less than 3 months. The authors made the TCR library using RNA they extracted from PBMCs. The CDR3 has 15 residues. The germline gives CDR1 SGDLS, CDR2 YYNGEE. With 0 bases clipped from V and 6 bases from J, the junction kept 8 bases outside the gene matches.

The V gene is TRBV9, the J gene TRBJ1-2; 7 nucleotides agree with TRBD1. This specimen was peripheral blood mononuclear cells (PBMCs), taken at new diagnosis, from a patient treated with antithyroid drugs. The TCR originated in a female donor with Graves disease. The DNA of the CDR3 is TGTGCCAGCAGCGTAGCTTTGGAAGGGGGCGATGGCTACACCTTC. Its protein product is CASSVALEGGDGYTF.